This is a list of T cell receptor beta chains from one sample in a study of T cell changes during pregnancy in multiple sclerosis. Method: immunoSEQ multiplex PCR; TCRdb's copy keeps in-frame clones and lacks some. The table shows about 110,000 clones, with around 93% occurring only once. The sample here was peripheral blood, taken after pregnancy. All receptors come from a female donor with multiple sclerosis, enrolled in a pregnancy study. Each CDR3 is given without its conserved first and last residue. Clone sizes are given selectively: once, few, many, or a class where the clone is expanded.

V gene	clone size	CDR3 protein
TRBV6-1	.	ASRRQGEAF
TRBV5-4	few	ASSSDSFYGYT
TRBV30	.	AWNGQGKYGYT
TRBV11-2	.	ASSYGLAGYTGELF
TRBV28	.	ASREGGENTEAF
TRBV19	.	ASSLVTGGPDTQY
TRBV6-1	once	ASSDTGWSNQPQH
TRBV5-4	.	ASSLPGTNYEQY
TRBV5-1	.	ASRGDIMRSPLH
TRBV30	once	AWNPQGGTYNEQF
TRBV27	.	ASSLSTGVWQF
TRBV5-1	.	ASSLAVGEAYGYT
TRBV29-1	.	SVPGFWHYGYT
TRBV5-1	once	ASSLGEQAYEQY
TRBV11-2	.	ASSLEVGGYEKLF
TRBV6-4	few	ASLPDSYTGELF
TRBV6-1	once	ASSEIGRGEGNQPQH
TRBV30	.	AWSPRRKTGRPQH
TRBV5-1	.	ASSTGNPQETQY
TRBV5-1	.	ASSLGGKETQY
TRBV11-2	.	ASSLSPEATQY
TRBV7-3	.	ASSLPGLAGGEGRNEQF
TRBV5-4	.	ASSFPTGDYGYT
TRBV5-1	.	ASSPIAGEADTQY
TRBV2	.	ASRAGGNTIY
TRBV6-1	.	ASTMTTPTEAF
TRBV19	.	ASSIDRDRQETQY
TRBV30	.	AWAEQETQY
TRBV4-1	.	ASSQGTSGDRITDTQY
TRBV5-6	.	ASRPGQNYEQY
TRBV30	few	AWSFDRGTEAF
TRBV6-4	.	ASSRLAGGTDTQY
TRBV6-4	.	ASSEDRVGEQF
TRBV28	.	ASSWTGQETQY
TRBV7-9	.	ASSPRASGRTDTQY
TRBV5-1	once	ASSLAPGGTEAF
TRBV28	.	ASGGGRQPQH
TRBV30	.	AWSVLGGNQPQH
TRBV5-4	.	ASSFPGANTEAF
TRBV11-2	.	ASSLAGYEQY
TRBV9	.	ASSPSPGMNTEAF
TRBV19	.	ASTRQKGGGDYEQY
TRBV7-8	.	ASSPGAHTEAF
TRBV30	.	AWRGGVGTEAF
TRBV18	.	ASSPPLTSGAQY
TRBV7-9	.	ASRRKTGEGNTIY
TRBV9	.	ASSKNRQGENSPLH
TRBV11-2	.	ASSVVGARTEAF
TRBV5-1	.	ASSSGRENTEAF
TRBV29-1	.	SVILSEKAF
TRBV30	.	AWSRSGDTEAF
TRBV29-1	.	SVEKAGAGGELF
TRBV10-3	.	AISAGAVLIQEQF
TRBV19	.	ASTLYPGTSAYNEQF
TRBV6-5	.	ASRRTTGGDGYT
TRBV6-5	.	ASTRGGGADTQY
TRBV18	.	ASSGTGQETQY